The 27 T cell receptor beta chains in this list originate from one sample, sequenced in a study of blood T cells in healthy people across ages. Primed by a sample-barcoded 5' primer and a J-beta primer mix, a second PCR proceeded for about 6 to 11 cycles. One entry per CDR3 protein, called by TCRdb with MiXCR from the 5' RACE reads. The data contain fewer than 900,000 distinct CDR3 sequences, 40% to 45% of them singletons. Sequenced: blood. Receptor source: an older woman in good health.

Turning to this clonotype: One base away lies a much larger clone, so this may be a sequencing read error. The chain recombines TRBV10-3 with TRBJ2-5; D may correspond to TRBD1 or TRBD2 (6 bases each). There are 13 residues in the CDR3. V shed 8 bases and J shed 4 bases, with 14 bases lying between them. Germline assignment: CDR1 ENHRY and CDR2 SYGVKD. The CDR3 region has the DNA TGTGCCATCGGTAAACAGGGAGGAGAGACCCAGTACTTC. It yields the protein CAIGKQGGETQYF.

Note on this clonotype: A clone one base away is much larger, so this may be a read error. This chain links TRBV4-1 with TRBJ2-5; D remains unclear. The end of the DNA fits TRBJ2-7 better, so the J call may be wrong. CDR1 is MGHRA and CDR2 is YSYEKL in the germline V gene. The CDR3 is 13 residues long. The CDR3 bases are TGCGCCAGCAGCCCACCTAGGGTCAACGAGCAGTACTTC. Protein product: CASSPPRVNEQYF.

This clonotype showed up just once. V and J are TRBV20-1 and TRBJ2-1, with D uncertain. Germline V lookup: CDR1 DFQATT, CDR2 SNEGSKA (reference sequence). Trimming pared 5 bases from V and 6 bases from J, leaving 5 bases between. The CDR3 has 10 residues. CDR3 sequence (DNA): TGCAGTGCTGAGAGCAATGAGCAGTTCTTC. It is translated as CSAESNEQFF.

V is TRBV11-2 and J is TRBJ2-2; 8 bases line up with TRBD1. Germline V gene data show CDR1 as SGHAT and CDR2 as FQNNGV. The trim removed 3 bases at V and 5 bases at J, leaving 11 bases unmatched. The CDR3 consists of 17 residues. CDR3 sequence: CASSFSSDRAATGELFF. In DNA, the CDR3 is TGTGCCAGCAGCTTTTCTTCGGACAGGGCCGCAACCGGGGAGCTGTTTTTT.

This chain uses TRBV20-1 with TRBJ2-1, with a possible D match to TRBD2 (5 bases). V was shortened by 3 bases and J by 10 bases, with 10 bases between the two germline ends. CDR3 length: 11 amino acids. The V gene's germline CDR1 is DFQATT and CDR2 SNEGSKA (reference sequence). CDR3 region: CSARRASEQFF. CDR3 sequence (DNA): TGCAGTGCTAGGCGGGCGAGCGAGCAGTTCTTC.

The rearrangement joins TRBV10-3 to TRBJ2-2, with a weak D call TRBD2 (5 bases). Germline assignment: CDR1 ENHRY and CDR2 SYGVKD. The CDR3 spans 14 residues. V dropped 8 bases and J dropped 3 bases, with 13 bases sitting between them. DNA of the CDR3: TGTGCCATCGGAGGAAGATGGGACACCGGGGAGCTGTTTTTT. This sequence encodes CAIGGRWDTGELFF.

For the CDR3, the DNA is TGTGCCAGCAGTTTAGGTGGCCGACAGGGGAGGGAAAATACGCAGTATTTT. Translated: CASSLGGRQGRENTQYF. The chain combines TRBV28 with TRBJ2-3; maybe TRBD1 (8 bases). The V end was cut by 2 bases, the J end by 7 bases, with 22 bases between. The germline gives CDR1 MDHEN, CDR2 SYDVKM. CDR3 length: 17 amino acids.

Concerning this clonotype itself: Possible read error: a much larger clone is one base away. V is TRBV29-1 and J is TRBJ2-5, with 14 bases that match TRBD2. This CDR3 has 16 residues. With 7 bases clipped from V and 11 bases from J, the junction kept 18 bases outside the gene matches. Germline assignment: CDR1 SQVTM and CDR2 ANQGSEA. The CDR3 reads CSGGLGLAGVGNEQYF. Written as DNA, the CDR3 is TGCAGCGGGGGGTTGGGACTAGCGGGAGTGGGCAATGAGCAGTACTTC.

The gene calls are TRBV24-1 and TRBJ2-1; 12 positions agree with TRBD2. Germline assignment: CDR1 KGHDR and CDR2 SFDVKD. V lost 8 bases and J lost 6; bases outside the gene matches: 4. This CDR3 contains 14 residues. CDR3 in DNA: TGTGCCACCACTAGCGGGAGGGCCCTCAATGAGCAGTTCTTC. Residues: CATTSGRALNEQFF.

The chain is built from TRBV4-1 and TRBJ2-6, with D possibly matching TRBD1 (6 bases). This CDR3 spans 18 amino acids. Germline CDR1 is MGHRA and CDR2 is YSYEKL. The ends were cut back, 4 bases at V and 0 bases at J, with 16 bases in the middle. CDR3 protein: CASSRPGTSLSGANVLTF. CDR3 nucleotide sequence: TGCGCCAGCAGCCGTCCCGGGACATCCCTCTCTGGGGCCAACGTCCTGACTTTC.

The V gene is TRBV9, the J gene TRBJ2-2; a possible D gene is TRBD2 (5 bases). Trimming pared 5 bases from V and 4 bases from J, leaving 18 bases between. CDR3 length: 16 residues. Looked up from germline, CDR1 is SGDLS and CDR2 is YYNGEE. The CDR3 sequence is CASSEGDSLSTGELFF. The CDR3 region has the DNA TGTGCCAGCAGTGAGGGAGACTCCCTAAGCACCGGGGAGCTGTTTTTT.

This clonotype was detected a few times. The J gene is TRBJ2-1, the V gene TRBV3-1, with 16 bases fitting TRBD2. This CDR3 comprises 17 residues. The V segment lost 4 bases and the J segment 4 bases; nucleotides outside the gene matches: 4. Germline lookup yields CDR1 LGHDT and CDR2 YNNKEL (reference sequence). Here the CDR3 reads CASSPGLAGGWYNEQFF. DNA of the CDR3: TGTGCCAGCAGCCCGGGACTAGCGGGGGGGTGGTACAATGAGCAGTTCTTC.

This chain joins TRBV7-2 and TRBJ2-7; TRBD2 matches at 12 bases. This CDR3 is 16 amino acids long. The J segment lost 5 bases and the V segment lost 4 bases, leaving 9 bases of the junction unmatched. Looked up from germline, CDR1 is SGHTA and CDR2 is FQGNSA. CDR3 bases: TGTGCCAGCAGCTCAGCTCTAGCGGGGGGGTCAGACGAGCAGTACTTC. Translation gives CASSSALAGGSDEQYF.

This chain uses TRBV7-9 with TRBJ2-7; perhaps TRBD2 as D (5 bases). V was trimmed by 1 base and J by 2 bases, leaving 12 bases between them. The germline V gene has CDR1 SEHNR and CDR2 FQNEAQ (reference sequence). The CDR3 sequence is 15 residues long. CDR3 amino acids: CASSLGDGMPYEQYF. The DNA of the CDR3 is TGTGCCAGCAGCTTAGGAGACGGGATGCCCTACGAGCAGTACTTC.

For this clonotype: A read error may account for a junction end that differs from germline. V is TRBV5-1 and J is TRBJ1-2; D ambiguous. Per germline, CDR1 SGHRS and CDR2 YFSETQ. There are 17 residues in the CDR3. This CDR3 reads CASGLITGDERRYGYTF. In nucleotides, the CDR3 is TGCGCCAGCGGCTTAATCACGGGCGATGAACGGCGCTATGGCTACACCTTC.

The chain combines TRBV27 with TRBJ2-2; 7 bases are shared with TRBD1. Germline CDR1 reads MNHEY; CDR2 reads SMNVEV (reference sequence). J gave up 1 base and V 1 base, and 9 bases lay outside the gene matches. CDR3 length: 18 residues. The CDR3 loop reads CASSLYDRVQLNTGELFF. CDR3 coding DNA: TGTGCCAGCAGTTTATATGACAGGGTACAGTTGAACACCGGGGAGCTGTTTTTT.

The sample holds many counts of this clonotype. The rearrangement uses TRBV4-3 and TRBJ2-1; 9 positions match TRBD2. This CDR3 has 16 amino acids. Germline V CDR1 and CDR2: LGHNA, YSLEER. J was trimmed by 9 bases and V by 4 bases; bases with no gene match: 13. The CDR3 is CASSLPGGRAGSEQFF. The CDR3 coding sequence is TGCGCCAGCAGCCTACCGGGCGGGAGGGCCGGGAGTGAGCAGTTCTTC.

About this clonotype: A read error may account for a junction end that differs from germline. The rearrangement joins TRBV6-2 or TRBV6-3 to TRBJ2-5, with D possibly being TRBD1 (5 bases). With the DNA end fitting TRBJ2-7 better, the J assignment may be wrong. The germline V gene encodes CDR1 MNHEY and CDR2 SVGEGT. This CDR3 has 14 residues. CDR3 sequence (DNA): TGCGCCAGCAGTACCGACAGCCCCCTGAACGAGCAGTACTTC. The encoded protein is CASSTDSPLNEQYF.

This clonotype was found a few times. The CDR3 loop reads CASSTGSHEQYF. The CDR3 DNA follows: TGTGCCAGCAGTACAGGGAGCCACGAGCAGTACTTC. The rearrangement uses TRBV6-6 and TRBJ2-7, with a weak D call TRBD1 (6 bases). V was shortened by 5 bases and J by 5 bases, with 10 bases between the two germline ends. Germline CDR1 is MNHNY and CDR2 is SVGAGI (reference sequence). The length of the CDR3 is 12 residues.

The chain couples TRBV9 to TRBJ2-1; TRBD2 agrees at 9 bases. The J call may be in error: the DNA end matches TRBJ2-7 better. The CDR3 covers 16 residues. Germline V gene lookup returns CDR1 SGDLS and CDR2 YYNGEE. In nucleotides, the CDR3 is TGTGCCAGCAGCGACCCGGGGAGCGGGGGGTACAATGAGCAGTACTTC. This gives the protein CASSDPGSGGYNEQYF.

The V call is TRBV12-3 or TRBV12-4, the J call TRBJ2-2; possible D gene TRBD1, 5 bases. This CDR3 region has 15 residues. Trimming removed 1 base at V and 5 bases at J, with 11 bases between. The CDR3 coding sequence is TGTGCCAGCAGTTTAGATTCAGGGCGAACCGGGGAGCTGTTTTTT. It specifies CASSLDSGRTGELFF.

About this clonotype itself: Mismatch with germline at one junction end may stem from a read error. The rearrangement links TRBV5-1 to TRBJ2-5; 7 bases line up with TRBD1. The J call may be incorrect, as the DNA end agrees better with TRBJ2-7. This CDR3 is built from 14 residues. From germline, CDR1 is SGHRS and CDR2 YFSETQ. The CDR3 coding sequence is TGCGCCAACAGCTTCCGGGACAGAGATTACGAGCAGTACTTC. Its protein is CANSFRDRDYEQYF.

The V and J genes are TRBV2 and TRBJ1-1; 8 bases match TRBD1. The germline V gene encodes CDR1 SNHLY and CDR2 FYNNEI. Trimming took 7 bases from V and 5 from J; bases not matched to a gene: 9. CDR3 length: 14 residues. CDR3 coding DNA: TGTGCCAGCACCCTTGACAGGGGTAGGACTGAAGCTTTCTTT. Translating gives CASTLDRGRTEAFF.

This clonotype was recorded a few times. The J gene is TRBJ1-5, the V gene TRBV5-1; 11 bases line up with TRBD1. The ends lost 4 bases at V and 8 bases at J; junction bases unmatched: 2. CDR3 size: 13 residues. From germline, CDR1 is SGHRS and CDR2 YFSETQ. This CDR3 reads CASSGDRGEPQHF. CDR3 nucleotide sequence: TGCGCCAGCAGCGGGGACAGGGGGGAGCCCCAGCATTTT.

The J gene is TRBJ2-1, the V gene TRBV10-3; 8 bases are shared with TRBD2. CDR3 size: 13 residues. From germline, CDR1 is ENHRY and CDR2 SYGVKD. Unmatched junction bases numbered 4, after V lost 8 bases and J lost 4 bases. DNA of the CDR3: TGTGCCATCGGGCCGGGAGGGTACAATGAGCAGTTCTTC. Residues: CAIGPGGYNEQFF.

This clonotype was recorded a few times. The J gene is TRBJ2-3, the V gene TRBV12-3 or TRBV12-4; TRBD2 agrees at 7 bases. V lost 4 bases, J lost 2 bases, and 9 bases stayed unmatched. The length of the CDR3 is 16 residues. CDR3 in amino acids: CASSSQGAGATDTQYF. The CDR3, as DNA: TGTGCCAGCAGTTCACAAGGGGCGGGAGCCACAGATACGCAGTATTTT.

This chain uses TRBV7-9 with TRBJ1-4; tentative D call: TRBD1 (6 bases). Germline loops: CDR1 SEHNR, CDR2 FQNEAQ (reference sequence). With 3 bases removed from V and 6 bases from J, the gap between germline ends came to 14 bases. The CDR3 has 15 amino acids. The DNA of the CDR3 is TGTGCCAGCAGCTTCTTCCAGGGGAGCGATGAAAAACTGTTTTTT. Protein: CASSFFQGSDEKLFF.